These 13 T cell receptor beta chains share one sample of origin, sequenced in a study of cytomegalovirus exposure and HLA in healthy donors. PCR was performed using 60 Vbeta and 13 Jbeta primers. TCRdb keeps only in-frame clones here, not all; method: immunoSEQ multiplex PCR. The top ten clones hold 4.5% to 6% of a sample with some 250,000 clones, roughly 80% of them seen once. Specimen: PBMCs. These receptors were taken from a woman aged 40 to 50 in good health and CMV-seropositive.

The chain couples TRBV9 to TRBJ2-3; 10 nucleotides line up with TRBD2. V was clipped by 8 bases and J by 3 bases; unmatched bases: 6. Germline assignment: CDR1 SGDLS and CDR2 YYNGEE. CDR3 length equals 14 residues. The CDR3 DNA follows: TGTGCCAGTGGTAGCGGGGGGATTACAGATACGCAGTATTTT. Its protein is CASGSGGITDTQYF.

J is TRBJ2-5 and V is TRBV7-2; 7 bases fit TRBD2. The CDR3 spans 16 residues. J gave up 3 bases and V 5 bases, and 12 bases lay outside the gene matches. Looked up from germline, CDR1 is SGHTA and CDR2 is FQGNSA. The CDR3 bases are TGTGCCAGCAGCGCGAGGGCTAGCGGTAAAAAAGAGACCCAGTACTTC. Its protein product is CASSARASGKKETQYF.

The V call is TRBV7-9, the J call TRBJ1-2, with TRBD1 identical over 9 bases. This CDR3 is 16 amino acids long. CDR1 is SEHNR, CDR2 FQNEAQ, per germline (reference sequence). J lost 2 bases, V lost 5 bases, and 9 bases had no gene match. CDR3 loop: CASSANTGGVNYGYTF. CDR3 DNA: TGTGCCAGCAGCGCAAACACAGGGGGCGTCAACTATGGCTACACCTTC.

The gene calls are TRBV30 and TRBJ1-3; the match to TRBD1 covers 7 bases. The length of the CDR3 is 14 residues. Germline CDR1 is GTSNPN and CDR2 is SVGIG (reference sequence). V trimming: 2 bases; J trimming: 2 bases; junction bases outside the gene matches: 3. The chain's CDR3 is CAWSPGGTGNTIYF. The CDR3 DNA is TGTGCCTGGAGTCCAGGGGGGACTGGAAACACCATATATTTT. Based on the CDR3 plus reference TRBV30 and TRBJ1-3, the full variable domain is SQTIHQWPATLVQPVGSPLSLECTVEGTSNPNLYWYRQAAGRGLQLLFYSVGIGQISSEVPQNLSASRPQDRQFILSSKKLLLSDSGFYLCAWSPGGTGNTIYFGEGSWLTVV.

J is TRBJ1-2 and V is TRBV2; tentatively, D is TRBD1 (5 bases). The CDR3 loop spans 17 amino acids. Deletions cut 5 bases from V and 2 bases from J, with 21 bases between. From germline, CDR1 is SNHLY and CDR2 FYNNEI. The CDR3 is CASSLRSDSIPNYGYTF. DNA of the CDR3: TGTGCCAGCAGTTTAAGGTCCGACAGTATCCCCAACTATGGCTACACCTTC.

This clone was counted only a few times. This chain connects TRBV19 to TRBJ2-3; 11 bases line up with TRBD2. This CDR3 region has 17 residues. In germline, CDR1 is LNHDA, CDR2 SQIVND (reference sequence). Unmatched junction bases numbered 10, after V lost 2 bases and J lost 6 bases. DNA for the CDR3: TGTGCCAGTAGTATAACGTCTAGCGGGGGGCAGTTGGATACGCAGTATTTT. This encodes CASSITSSGGQLDTQYF.

The genes are TRBV7-9 and TRBJ1-1; D may be TRBD1 (5 bases). CDR3 length equals 15 residues. Looked up from germline, CDR1 is SEHNR and CDR2 is FQNEAQ (reference sequence). Trimming removed 1 base from V and 1 base from J, with 10 bases in between. Here the CDR3 DNA reads TGTGCCAGCAGCTTAGACGTCAGGGCGAACACTGAAGCTTTCTTT. Translation gives CASSLDVRANTEAFF. Full variable domain (rest looked up from reference TRBV7-9 and TRBJ1-1): DTGVSQNPRHKITKRGQNVTFRCDPISEHNRLYWYRQTLGQGPEFLTYFQNEAQLEKSRLLSDRFSAERPKGSFSTLEIQRTEQGDSAMYLCASSLDVRANTEAFFGQGTRLTVV.

The chain recombines TRBV5-8 with TRBJ2-1; TRBD1 is a possible D gene (5 bases). The CDR3 is made up of 14 amino acids. Per the germline V gene, CDR1 is SGHTS and CDR2 is YDEGEE. Trimming removed 5 bases at V and 8 bases at J, with 17 bases between. The CDR3 nucleotides are TGTGCCAGCAGTCGGTCGACAGTGAACGATGAGCAGTTCTTC. This codes for CASSRSTVNDEQFF.

This clone was counted once. Distinct nucleotide sequences in the sample also encode this CDR3. The chain links TRBV5-1 to TRBJ2-3; 10 nucleotides match TRBD2. There are 15 residues in the CDR3. Germline V lookup: CDR1 SGHRS, CDR2 YFSETQ. J was trimmed by 1 base and V by 3 bases; bases with no gene match: 2. The CDR3 sequence is CASSSGTSGTDTQYF. The CDR3 DNA sequence: TGCGCCAGCAGCTCCGGGACTAGCGGCACAGATACGCAGTATTTT.

V gene TRBV10-2 combines with J gene TRBJ1-5, with D tentatively TRBD1 (5 bases). Germline values: CDR1 WSHSY, CDR2 SAAADI. The CDR3 spans 14 residues. V lost 3 bases to trimming and J lost 0 bases, with 6 bases between them. The CDR3 reads CASSDRDSNQPQHF. DNA of the CDR3: TGCGCCAGCAGTGACAGGGATAGCAATCAGCCCCAGCATTTT.

The V and J genes are TRBV7-6 and TRBJ2-1; 9 bases are a match to TRBD2. Germline V CDR1 and CDR2: SGHVS, FNYEAQ. This CDR3 has 15 residues. Trimming took 5 bases from V and 6 from J; bases not matched to a gene: 8. For the CDR3, the DNA is TGTGCCAGCAGCCCAACGCGGGGGGGCCTCAATGAGCAGTTCTTC. Amino acid sequence: CASSPTRGGLNEQFF.

The CDR3 sequence is CASSPRAFPDRNYGYTF. The CDR3 bases are TGCGCCAGCAGCCCCCGCGCCTTTCCCGACAGGAACTATGGCTACACCTTC. The chain combines TRBV4-1 with TRBJ1-2; tentative D call: TRBD1 (6 bases). Per the germline V gene, CDR1 is MGHRA and CDR2 is YSYEKL. The CDR3 spans 17 residues. V lost 4 bases and J lost 2, with 20 bases in between.

This chain uses TRBV5-4 with TRBJ1-1; 10 nucleotides line up with TRBD1. The germline gives CDR1 SGHNT, CDR2 YYREEE (reference sequence). V lost 4 bases to trimming and J lost 5 bases; unmatched junction nucleotides: 11. The CDR3 runs 16 residues. This CDR3 is CASSPGQGPRETEAFF. In DNA, the CDR3 is TGTGCCAGCAGCCCGGGACAGGGGCCAAGGGAGACTGAAGCTTTCTTT.